Below, 3 T cell receptor beta chains from the same sample are listed, as sequenced in a study of cytomegalovirus exposure and HLA in healthy donors. 13 Jbeta primers and 60 Vbeta primers were used for the PCR. TCRdb's copy holds only in-frame clones and misses some; the assay was immunoSEQ multiplex PCR. The table records 70,000 to 90,000 clones, under 80% of them present only once. Material for sequencing was PBMCs. The receptor set was obtained from a male donor in good health and CMV-seropositive.

V and J are TRBV6-4 and TRBJ1-2; tentatively, D is TRBD1 (5 bases). V was clipped by 2 bases and J by 8 bases, with 18 bases between them. The germline CDR1 and CDR2 sequences are MRHNA and SNTAGT. This CDR3 has 15 amino acids. CDR3 sequence reads: CASSDTGDPRGGYTF. CDR3 bases: TGTGCCAGCAGTGACACGGGGGACCCCCGCGGAGGCTACACCTTC.

About this clone: The sample has other DNA sequences that encode this CDR3 too. The chain recombines TRBV6-5 with TRBJ2-7; 11 bases map to TRBD2. Unmatched junction bases numbered 5, after V lost 6 bases and J lost 4 bases. The germline V gene has CDR1 MNHEY and CDR2 SVGAGI. CDR3 length: 14 residues. The CDR3 spells CASRPGLAAYEQYF. CDR3 bases: TGTGCCAGCAGACCGGGACTAGCGGCTTACGAGCAGTACTTC.

The rearrangement uses TRBV5-1 and TRBJ2-1, with 12 nucleotides matching TRBD2. There are 17 residues in the CDR3. With V trimmed by 4 bases and J by 5 bases, 10 bases remained unmatched. Germline loops: CDR1 SGHRS, CDR2 YFSETQ. The CDR3 is CASSKTLAGGPDNEQFF. In DNA form, the CDR3 reads TGCGCCAGCAGCAAGACTCTAGCGGGGGGGCCGGACAATGAGCAGTTCTTC.